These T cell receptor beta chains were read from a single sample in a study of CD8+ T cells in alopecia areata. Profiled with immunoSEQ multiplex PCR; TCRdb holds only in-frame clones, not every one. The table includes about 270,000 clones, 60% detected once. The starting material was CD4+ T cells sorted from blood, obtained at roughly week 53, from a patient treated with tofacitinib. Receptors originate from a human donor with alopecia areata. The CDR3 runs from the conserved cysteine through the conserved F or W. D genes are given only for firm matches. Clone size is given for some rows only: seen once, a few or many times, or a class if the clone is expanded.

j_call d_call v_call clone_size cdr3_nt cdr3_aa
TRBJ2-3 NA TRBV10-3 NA TGTGCCACCGGGTTGGTACGGACAGATACGCAGTATTTT CATGLVRTDTQYF
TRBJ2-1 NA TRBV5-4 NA TGTGCCAGCAGCTTGCGGCAGTACAATGAGCAGTTCTTC CASSLRQYNEQFF
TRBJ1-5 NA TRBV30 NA TGTGCCTGGAGTAGACGAGGGGTTCTTGAGCAGCCCCAGCATTTT CAWSRRGVLEQPQHF
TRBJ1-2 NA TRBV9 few TGTGCCAGCAGCGCGTCGAATGGCTACACCTTC CASSASNGYTF
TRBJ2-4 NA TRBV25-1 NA TGTGCCACTCGGAGTCTAGCCAAAAACATTCAGTACTTC CATRSLAKNIQYF
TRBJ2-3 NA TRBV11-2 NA TGTGCCAGCAGCTTTATCGGTGGACAGCCGGGGGGAGATACGCAGTATTTT CASSFIGGQPGGDTQYF
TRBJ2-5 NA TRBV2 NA TGTGCCAGCAGCGACCGACAAGAGACCCAGTACTTC CASSDRQETQYF
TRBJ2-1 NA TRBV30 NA TGTGCCTGGAGTAAAGCGGACGAGCAGTTCTTC CAWSKADEQFF
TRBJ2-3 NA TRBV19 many TGTGCCAGTAGCTGGACAGTCACAGATACGCAGTATTTT CASSWTVTDTQYF
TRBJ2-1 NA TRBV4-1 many TGCGCCAGCAGCCGAGGTAGGGTGATCAATGAGCAGTTCTTC CASSRGRVINEQFF
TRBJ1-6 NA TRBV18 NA TGTGCCAGCTCACCACTCGAAGGGAATCGTAATTCACCCCTCCACTTT CASSPLEGNRNSPLHF
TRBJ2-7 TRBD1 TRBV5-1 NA TGCGCCAGCGGGACAGGCCGTTCCTACGAGCAGTACTTC CASGTGRSYEQYF
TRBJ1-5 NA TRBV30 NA TGTGCCTGGAGCCCGGACGAGAATCAGCCCCAGCATTTT CAWSPDENQPQHF
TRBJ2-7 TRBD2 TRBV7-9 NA TGTGCCAGCAGCTCTAGCGGGGGGACGCCCTACGAGCAGTACTTC CASSSSGGTPYEQYF
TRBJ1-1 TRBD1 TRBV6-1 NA TGTGCCAGCCGCGGACAGGGGGCGAGAGCTTTCTTT CASRGQGARAFF
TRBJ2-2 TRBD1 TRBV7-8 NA TGTGCCAACCGACAGGGAGTGTGGGCCGGGGAGCTGTTTTTT CANRQGVWAGELFF
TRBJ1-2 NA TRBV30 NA TGTGCCTGGAGGCTCAACAGGTGGACGAACTATGGCTACACCTTC CAWRLNRWTNYGYTF
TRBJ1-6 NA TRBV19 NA TGTGCCAGTAGTGCCAGCAGCTCCTATAATTCACCCCTCCACTTT CASSASSSYNSPLHF
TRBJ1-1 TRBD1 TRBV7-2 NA TGTGCCAGCAGCTTCACTACAGGGGTGAACACTGAAGCTTTCTTT CASSFTTGVNTEAFF
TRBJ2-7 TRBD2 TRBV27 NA TGTGCCAGCAGTTGGAGCGGGGGCTCCTACGAGCAGTACTTC CASSWSGGSYEQYF
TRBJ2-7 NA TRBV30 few TGTGCCTGGTCGGACTCCTACGAGCAGTACTTC CAWSDSYEQYF
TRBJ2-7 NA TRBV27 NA TGTGCCAGCAGCGGAATCGAGACAGGACGGGGCGAGCAGTACTTC CASSGIETGRGEQYF
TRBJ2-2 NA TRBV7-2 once TGTGCCAGCAGCTTTACCCCGATTGGGGCCGGGGAGCTGTTTTTT CASSFTPIGAGELFF
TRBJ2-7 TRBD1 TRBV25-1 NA TGTGCCAGCAGTGACCGGGACAGTGACAACTACGAGCAGTACTTC CASSDRDSDNYEQYF
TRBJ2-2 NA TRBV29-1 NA TGCAGCGTTGATTCGCCTATGGGGACCGGGGAGCTGTTTTTT CSVDSPMGTGELFF
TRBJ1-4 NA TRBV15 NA TGTGCCACCAGCAGAGATCCGTCAAGGGAAAAACTGTTTTTT CATSRDPSREKLFF
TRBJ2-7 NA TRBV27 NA TGTGCCAGCAGTTACGTGGTGGGGGCCTACGAGCAGTACTTC CASSYVVGAYEQYF
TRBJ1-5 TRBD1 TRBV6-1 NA TGTGCCAGCACCACCGGGACAGGGTACCAGCCCCAGCATTTT CASTTGTGYQPQHF
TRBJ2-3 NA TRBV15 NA TGTGCCACCAGCAGAGATCTGGGGATGGGGGCAGATACGCAGTATTTT CATSRDLGMGADTQYF
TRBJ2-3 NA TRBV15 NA TGTGCCACCAGCGCCTCGACAGCTTCCACAGATACGCAGTATTTT CATSASTASTDTQYF
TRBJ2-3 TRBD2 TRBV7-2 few TGTGCCAGCAGAGTTTCGCAGCGGGGGAGTGGAGATACGCAGTATTTT CASRVSQRGSGDTQYF
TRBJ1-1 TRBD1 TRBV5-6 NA TGTGCCAGCAGCCTAAGACAGGGGGGAAGTGAAGCTTTCTTT CASSLRQGGSEAFF
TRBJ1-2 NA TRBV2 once TGTGCCAGCATTTGGGGGCACAGGATCTATGGCTACACCTTC CASIWGHRIYGYTF
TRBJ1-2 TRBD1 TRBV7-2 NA TGTGCCAGCAGCTCCAGGGGGCAGGACAACTATGGCTACACCTTC CASSSRGQDNYGYTF
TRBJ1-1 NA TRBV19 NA TGTGCCAGTAGTATCCAGGGTTGGAACACTGAAGCTTTCTTT CASSIQGWNTEAFF
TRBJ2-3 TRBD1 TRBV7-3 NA TGTGCCAGCAGCCTGGACAGGGGCACAGATACGCAGTATTTT CASSLDRGTDTQYF
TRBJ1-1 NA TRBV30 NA TGTGCCTGGAGTGTATGGGTAGGGGCCCAAGGGGATGAAGCTTTCTTT CAWSVWVGAQGDEAFF
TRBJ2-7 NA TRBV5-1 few TGCGCCAGCATGGACGGTGGACTGGGCTACGAGCAGTACTTC CASMDGGLGYEQYF
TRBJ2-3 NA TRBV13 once TGTGCCAGCAGCGCCCTCAGGGAAGATACGCAGTATTTT CASSALREDTQYF
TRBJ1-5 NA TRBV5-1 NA TGCGCCAGCAGCTTGACCGGATATCAGCCCCAGCATTTT CASSLTGYQPQHF
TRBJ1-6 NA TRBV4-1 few TGCGCCAGCAGCGAGACGGATTATAATTCACCCCTCCACTTT CASSETDYNSPLHF